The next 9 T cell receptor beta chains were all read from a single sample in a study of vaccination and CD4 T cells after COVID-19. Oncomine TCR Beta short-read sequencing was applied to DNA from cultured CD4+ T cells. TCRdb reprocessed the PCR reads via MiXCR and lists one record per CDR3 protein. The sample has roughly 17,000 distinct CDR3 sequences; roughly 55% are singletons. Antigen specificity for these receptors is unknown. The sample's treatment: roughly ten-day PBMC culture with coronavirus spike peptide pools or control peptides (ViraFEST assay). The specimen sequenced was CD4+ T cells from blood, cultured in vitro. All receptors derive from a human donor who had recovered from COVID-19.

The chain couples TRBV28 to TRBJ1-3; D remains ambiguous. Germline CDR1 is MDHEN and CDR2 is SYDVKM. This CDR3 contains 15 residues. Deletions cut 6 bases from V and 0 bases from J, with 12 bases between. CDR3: CASSPGATSGNTIYF. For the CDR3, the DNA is TGTGCCAGCAGCCCGGGCGCCACCTCTGGAAACACCATATATTTT.

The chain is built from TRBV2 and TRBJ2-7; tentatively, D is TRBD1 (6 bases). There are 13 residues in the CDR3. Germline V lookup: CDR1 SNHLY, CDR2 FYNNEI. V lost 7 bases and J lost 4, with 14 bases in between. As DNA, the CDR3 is TGTGCCAGCAATCCGGACAGTCCTTACGAGCAGTACTTC. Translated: CASNPDSPYEQYF.

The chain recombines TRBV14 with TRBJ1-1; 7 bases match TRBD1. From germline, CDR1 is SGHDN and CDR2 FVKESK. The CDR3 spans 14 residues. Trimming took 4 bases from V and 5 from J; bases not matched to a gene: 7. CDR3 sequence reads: CASSPGQRRTEAFF. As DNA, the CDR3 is TGTGCCAGCAGCCCGGGACAGCGAAGGACTGAAGCTTTCTTT. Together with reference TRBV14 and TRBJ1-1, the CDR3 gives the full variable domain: EAGVTQFPSHSVIEKGQTVTLRCDPISGHDNLYWYRRVMGKEIKFLLHFVKESKQDESGMPNNRFLAERTGGTYSTLKVQPAELEDSGVYFCASSPGQRRTEAFFGQGTRLTVV.

CDR3 in DNA: TGTGCCAGCAGCTTCGACTATTATCAGCCCCAGCATTTT. This sequence encodes CASSFDYYQPQHF. The genes are TRBV11-2 and TRBJ1-5, with unresolved D. V shed 3 bases and J shed 5 bases, with 8 bases lying between them. The V gene's germline CDR1 is SGHAT and CDR2 FQNNGV. This CDR3 spans 13 amino acids.

CDR3 loop: CASSLATGELFF. Here the CDR3 DNA reads TGCGCCAGCAGCTTAGCCACCGGGGAGCTGTTTTTT. The chain carries TRBV10-1 and TRBJ2-2; no definite D call. The CDR3 has 12 residues. The V end was cut by 6 bases, the J end by 4 bases, with 6 bases between. CDR1 and CDR2 (germline): WNHNN, SYGVQD (reference sequence).

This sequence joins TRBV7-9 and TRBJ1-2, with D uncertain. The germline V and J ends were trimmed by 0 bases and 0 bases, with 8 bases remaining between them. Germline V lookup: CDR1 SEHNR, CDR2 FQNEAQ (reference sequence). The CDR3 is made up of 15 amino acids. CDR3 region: CASSLAGAANYGYTF. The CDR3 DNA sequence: TGTGCCAGCAGCTTAGCGGGAGCAGCTAACTATGGCTACACCTTC.

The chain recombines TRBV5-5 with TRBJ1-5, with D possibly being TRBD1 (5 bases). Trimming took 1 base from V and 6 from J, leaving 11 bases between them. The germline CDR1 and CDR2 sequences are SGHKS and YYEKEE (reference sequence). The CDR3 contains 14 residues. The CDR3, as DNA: TGTGCCAGCAGCTTGTCAGGGTTTGGTCAGCCCCAGCATTTT. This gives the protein CASSLSGFGQPQHF.

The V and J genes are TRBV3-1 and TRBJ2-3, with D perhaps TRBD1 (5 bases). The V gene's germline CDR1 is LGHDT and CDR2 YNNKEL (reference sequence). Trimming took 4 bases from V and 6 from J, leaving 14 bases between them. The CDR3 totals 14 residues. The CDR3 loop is CASSRATAADTQYF. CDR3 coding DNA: TGTGCCAGCAGCCGGGCGACAGCCGCGGATACGCAGTATTTT.

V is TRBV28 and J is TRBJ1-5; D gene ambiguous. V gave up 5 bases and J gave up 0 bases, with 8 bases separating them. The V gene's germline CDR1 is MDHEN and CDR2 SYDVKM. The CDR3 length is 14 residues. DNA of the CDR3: TGTGCCAGCAGTCCCCGCGATAGCAATCAGCCCCAGCATTTT. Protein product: CASSPRDSNQPQHF.